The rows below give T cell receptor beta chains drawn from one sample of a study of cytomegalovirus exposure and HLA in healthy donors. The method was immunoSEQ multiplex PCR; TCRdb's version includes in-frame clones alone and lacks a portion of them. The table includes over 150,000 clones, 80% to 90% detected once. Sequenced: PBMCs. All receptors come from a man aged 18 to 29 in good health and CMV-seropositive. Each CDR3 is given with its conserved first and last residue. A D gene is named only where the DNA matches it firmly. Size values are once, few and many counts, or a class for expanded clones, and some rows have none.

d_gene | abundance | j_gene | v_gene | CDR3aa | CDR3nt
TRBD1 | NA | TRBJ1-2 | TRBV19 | CASSPGQGKASGYTF | TGTGCCAGTAGCCCGGGACAGGGGAAAGCGTCTGGCTACACCTTC
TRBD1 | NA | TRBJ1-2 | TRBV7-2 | CASSWDRTGLPYGYTF | TGTGCCAGCAGCTGGGACCGGACAGGGCTCCCCTATGGCTACACCTTC
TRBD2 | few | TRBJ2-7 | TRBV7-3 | CASSLNPSGSYEQYF | TGTGCCAGCAGCTTAAATCCTAGCGGATCCTACGAGCAGTACTTC
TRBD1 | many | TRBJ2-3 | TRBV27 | CASSLRGQGTDTQYF | TGTGCCAGCAGTTTAAGGGGACAGGGCACAGATACGCAGTATTTT
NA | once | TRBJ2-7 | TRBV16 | CASSQTGLSSYEQYF | TGTGCCAGCAGCCAAACCGGACTGAGCTCCTACGAGCAGTACTTC
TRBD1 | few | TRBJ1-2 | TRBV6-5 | CASRAWDSPDYGYTF | TGTGCCAGCAGGGCTTGGGACAGCCCAGACTATGGCTACACCTTC
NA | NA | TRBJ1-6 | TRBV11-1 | CASSRVLNSPLHF | TGTGCCAGCAGCCGGGTCCTTAATTCACCCCTCCACTTT
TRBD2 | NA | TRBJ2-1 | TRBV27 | CASSPGTSGRDEQFF | TGTGCCAGCAGCCCCGGGACTAGCGGGAGAGATGAGCAGTTCTTC
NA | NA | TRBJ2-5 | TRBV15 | CATSRVGRSAEGTQYF | TGTGCCACCAGCAGAGTAGGTAGGAGCGCGGAAGGGACCCAGTACTTC
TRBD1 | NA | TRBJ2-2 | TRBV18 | CASSPRQGSTGELFF | TGTGCCAGCTCACCCCGACAGGGTTCGACCGGGGAGCTGTTTTTT
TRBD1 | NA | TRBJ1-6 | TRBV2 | CASSFPPGQKPYNSPLHF | TGTGCCAGCAGTTTCCCTCCGGGACAGAAACCCTATAATTCACCCCTCCACTTT
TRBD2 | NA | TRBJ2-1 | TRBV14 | CASSHLLGGRTYEQFF | TGTGCCAGCAGCCATTTGTTAGGCGGGAGAACGTATGAGCAGTTCTTC
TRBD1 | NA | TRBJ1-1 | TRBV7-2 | CASSWRTGGATEAFF | TGTGCCAGCAGCTGGCGGACAGGGGGGGCCACTGAAGCTTTCTTT
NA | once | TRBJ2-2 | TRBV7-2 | CASSHTTGNTGELFF | TGTGCCAGCAGCCATACGACAGGGAACACCGGGGAGCTGTTTTTT
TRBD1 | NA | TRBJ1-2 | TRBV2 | CASSELDRGYGYTF | TGTGCCAGCAGTGAACTGGACAGGGGCTATGGCTACACCTTC
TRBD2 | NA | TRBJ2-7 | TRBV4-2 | CASSQGLAGGPNEQYF | TGTGCCAGCAGCCAAGGGTTAGCGGGAGGGCCCAACGAGCAGTACTTC
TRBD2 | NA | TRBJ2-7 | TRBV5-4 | CASSLGLAELYEQYF | TGTGCCAGCAGCTTGGGCCTAGCGGAGCTCTACGAGCAGTACTTC
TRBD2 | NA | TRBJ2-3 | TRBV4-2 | CASSLGPGTSGSTDTQYF | TGTGCCAGCAGCCTTGGCCCTGGGACTAGCGGGAGCACAGATACGCAGTATTTT
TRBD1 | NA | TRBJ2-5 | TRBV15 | CATTGAGKETQYF | TGTGCCACGACAGGGGCCGGAAAAGAGACCCAGTACTTC
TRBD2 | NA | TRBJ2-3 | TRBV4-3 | CASSPGLAESTDTQYF | TGCGCCAGCAGCCCCGGGCTAGCGGAAAGCACAGATACGCAGTATTTT
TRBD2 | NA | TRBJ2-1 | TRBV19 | CASREAGASYNEQFF | TGTGCCAGCAGAGAAGCGGGAGCCTCCTACAATGAGCAGTTCTTC
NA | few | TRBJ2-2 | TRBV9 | CASSVEAVPDTGELFF | TGTGCCAGCAGCGTAGAGGCGGTACCGGACACCGGGGAGCTGTTTTTT
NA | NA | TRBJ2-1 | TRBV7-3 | CASSPTAGSHNEQFF | TGTGCCAGCAGTCCCACGGCGGGCTCTCACAATGAGCAGTTCTTC
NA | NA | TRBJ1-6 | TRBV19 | CASSTRRRSSYNSPLHF | TGTGCCAGTAGTACGCGACGGAGGAGCTCCTATAATTCACCCCTCCACTTT
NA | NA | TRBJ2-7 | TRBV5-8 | CASSLHRDIRTYEQYF | TGTGCCAGCAGCTTACACCGGGACATCCGAACCTACGAGCAGTACTTC
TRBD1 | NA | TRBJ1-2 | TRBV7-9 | CASSSAGQAPLGYTF | TGTGCCAGCAGCTCGGCGGGACAGGCTCCCCTCGGCTACACCTTC
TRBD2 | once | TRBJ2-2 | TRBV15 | CATSRVTSGTGELFF | TGTGCCACCAGCAGAGTCACTAGCGGTACCGGGGAGCTGTTTTTT
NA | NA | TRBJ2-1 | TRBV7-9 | CASSLELHEQFF | TGTGCCAGCAGCTTAGAGCTCCACGAGCAGTTCTTC
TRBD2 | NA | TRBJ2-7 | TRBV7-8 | CASSRTSGGLSYEQYF | TGTGCCAGCAGCAGAACTAGCGGGGGGCTGTCCTACGAGCAGTACTTC
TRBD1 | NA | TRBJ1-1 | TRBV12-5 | CASGPRGINTEAFF | TGTGCTAGTGGCCCCAGGGGGATTAACACTGAAGCTTTCTTT
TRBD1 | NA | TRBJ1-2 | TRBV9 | CASSAEDRVPHTF | TGTGCCAGCAGCGCAGAAGACAGGGTACCCCACACCTTC
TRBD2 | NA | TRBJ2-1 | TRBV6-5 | CASSYGGGSSYNEQFF | TGTGCCAGCAGTTACGGGGGGGGGAGCTCCTACAATGAGCAGTTCTTC
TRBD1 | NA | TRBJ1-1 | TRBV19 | CASRPADRGHTEAFF | TGTGCCAGTAGGCCAGCAGACAGGGGGCACACTGAAGCTTTCTTT
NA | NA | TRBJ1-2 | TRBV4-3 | CASSQRGRNYGYTF | TGCGCCAGCAGCCAGAGAGGTAGGAACTATGGCTACACCTTC
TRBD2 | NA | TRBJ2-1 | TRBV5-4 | CASSSTSGGNNEQFF | TGTGCCAGCAGCTCAACTAGCGGGGGGAACAATGAGCAGTTCTTC
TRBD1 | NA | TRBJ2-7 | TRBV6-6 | CASSKGGQGLGEQYF | TGTGCCAGCAGTAAAGGGGGCCAGGGCTTGGGCGAGCAGTACTTC
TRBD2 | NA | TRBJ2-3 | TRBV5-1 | CASSLDAPGRGDRTDTQYF | TGCGCCAGCAGCTTGGACGCCCCAGGGCGGGGGGACCGCACAGATACGCAGTATTTT
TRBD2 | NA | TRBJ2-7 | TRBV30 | CAWSGGGGSYEQYF | TGTGCCTGGAGTGGCGGGGGTGGTTCCTACGAGCAGTACTTC
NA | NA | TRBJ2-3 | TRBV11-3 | CASSLAGVGTDTQYF | TGTGCCAGCAGCTTAGCGGGAGTCGGCACAGATACGCAGTATTTT
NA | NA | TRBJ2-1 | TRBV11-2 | CASSLVAGYNEQFF | TGTGCCAGCAGCTTAGTAGCTGGGTACAATGAGCAGTTCTTC
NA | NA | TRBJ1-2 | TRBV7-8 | CASSLAAGNYGYTF | TGTGCCAGCAGCTTAGCTGCGGGTAACTATGGCTACACCTTC